This TCR beta chain derives from a study of T cells after somatic rescue of genetic block (TCRdb year 2020). Looking at the study overall: What the study looked at was long-term robustness, specifically in a T-cell system that came about through somatic rescue of a genetic block in T-cell development.

As concerns this clone: Its antigen is still unknown. Base quality data are lacking; no much larger clone is found one base away.

The library relied on the immunoSEQ multiplex PCR assay. The table comes from immuneACCESS by way of TCRdb, which keeps in-frame sequences with V and J called. Part of the clones is missing from these tables; in studies checked, under half for an unresolved V gene and the rest for unknown reasons. The sample table contains 65,000 to 70,000 clones; only one count was recorded for 92% of them. The ten largest account for around 3% of the sample. CDR1 and CDR2, per the germline V gene, are MNHEY and SVGAGI. From the cysteine up to the phenylalanine, the CDR3 has a length of 14 residues. The sequence is cut down to CDR3 DNA, 42 bases in frame from base 1. The germline V end is reduced by 6 bases and the J end by 3 bases; junction bases left unmatched: 7.

Sequenced sample: peripheral blood mononuclear cells (PBMCs). The sequence was obtained from a man aged 40-55 years. The sequence is built from TRBV6-5 and TRBJ1-1; TRBD1 lines up with 7 middle nucleotides. The DNA sequence follows: TGTGCCAGCAGCAGACAGGGAGGGGACACTGAAGCTTTCTTT. The translation is CASSRQGGDTEAFF.